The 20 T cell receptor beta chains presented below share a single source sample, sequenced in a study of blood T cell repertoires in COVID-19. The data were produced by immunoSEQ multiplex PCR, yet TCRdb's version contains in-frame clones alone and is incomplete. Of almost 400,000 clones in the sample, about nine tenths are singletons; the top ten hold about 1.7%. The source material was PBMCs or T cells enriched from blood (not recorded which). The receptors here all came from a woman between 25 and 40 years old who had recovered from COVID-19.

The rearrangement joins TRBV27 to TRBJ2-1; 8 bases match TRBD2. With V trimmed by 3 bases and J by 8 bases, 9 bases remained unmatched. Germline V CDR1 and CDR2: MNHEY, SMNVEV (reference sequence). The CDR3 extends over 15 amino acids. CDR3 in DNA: TGTGCCAGCAGTTTTTACGGGAGGGCCGTGGATGAGCAGTTCTTC. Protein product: CASSFYGRAVDEQFF.

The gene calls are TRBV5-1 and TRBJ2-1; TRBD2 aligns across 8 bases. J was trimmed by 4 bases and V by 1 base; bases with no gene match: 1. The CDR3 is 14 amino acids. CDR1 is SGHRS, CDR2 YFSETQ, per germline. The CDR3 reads CASSLPSGYNEQFF. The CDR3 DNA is TGCGCCAGCAGCTTGCCTAGCGGGTACAATGAGCAGTTCTTC.

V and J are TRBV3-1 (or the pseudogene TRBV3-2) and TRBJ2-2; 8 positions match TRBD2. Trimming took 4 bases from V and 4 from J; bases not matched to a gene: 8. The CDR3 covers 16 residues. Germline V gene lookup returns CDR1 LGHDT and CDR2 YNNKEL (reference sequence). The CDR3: CASSLTSGGTTGELFF. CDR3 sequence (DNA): TGTGCCAGCAGCCTAACTAGCGGAGGGACCACCGGGGAGCTGTTTTTT.

CDR3 region: CASYYSGSYEQYF. Written as DNA, the CDR3 is TGTGCCAGCTATTACAGCGGCTCCTACGAGCAGTACTTC. The rearrangement uses TRBV6-5 and TRBJ2-7; a possible D gene is TRBD2 (5 bases). V was shortened by 8 bases and J by 0 bases, with 11 bases between the two germline ends. Germline CDR1 MNHEY, CDR2 SVGAGI. The CDR3 spans 13 residues.

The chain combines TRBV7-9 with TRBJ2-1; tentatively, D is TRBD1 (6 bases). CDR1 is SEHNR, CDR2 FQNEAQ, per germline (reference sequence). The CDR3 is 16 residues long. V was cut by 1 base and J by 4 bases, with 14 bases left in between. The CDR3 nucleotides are TGTGCCAGCAGCTTAGTCGGGGACAAGGGATACAATGAGCAGTTCTTC. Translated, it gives CASSLVGDKGYNEQFF.

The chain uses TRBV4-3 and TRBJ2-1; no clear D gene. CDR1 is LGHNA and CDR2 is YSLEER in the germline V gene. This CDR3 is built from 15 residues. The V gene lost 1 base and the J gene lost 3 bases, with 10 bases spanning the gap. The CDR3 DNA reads TGCGCCAGCAGCCAAGTCAGCGTAAGCTACAATGAGCAGTTCTTC. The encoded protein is CASSQVSVSYNEQFF.

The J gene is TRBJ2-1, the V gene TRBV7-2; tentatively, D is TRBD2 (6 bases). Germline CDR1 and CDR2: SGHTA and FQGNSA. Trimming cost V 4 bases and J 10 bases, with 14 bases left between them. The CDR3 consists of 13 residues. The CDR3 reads CASSWRVASEQFF. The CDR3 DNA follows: TGTGCCAGCAGCTGGAGGGTGGCTAGCGAGCAGTTCTTC.

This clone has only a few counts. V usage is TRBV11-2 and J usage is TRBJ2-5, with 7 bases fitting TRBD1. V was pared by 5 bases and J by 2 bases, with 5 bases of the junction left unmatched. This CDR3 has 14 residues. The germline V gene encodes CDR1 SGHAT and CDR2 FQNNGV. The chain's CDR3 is CASSQMTGQETQYF. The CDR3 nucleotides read TGTGCCAGCAGCCAAATGACAGGGCAAGAGACCCAGTACTTC.

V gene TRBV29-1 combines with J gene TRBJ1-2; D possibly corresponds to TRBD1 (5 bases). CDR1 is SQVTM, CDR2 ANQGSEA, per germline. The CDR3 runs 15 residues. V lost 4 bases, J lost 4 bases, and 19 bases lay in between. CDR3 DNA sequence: TGCAGCGTTGGGGCTGGGGCCCCATCGACCTATGGCTACACCTTC. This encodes CSVGAGAPSTYGYTF.

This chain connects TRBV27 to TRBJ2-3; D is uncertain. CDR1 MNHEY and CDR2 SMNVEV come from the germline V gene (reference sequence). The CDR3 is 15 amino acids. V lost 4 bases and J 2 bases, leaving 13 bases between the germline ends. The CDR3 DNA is TGTGCCAGCAGTTCCCGGTCCCTAGTCACAGATACGCAGTATTTT. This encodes CASSSRSLVTDTQYF.

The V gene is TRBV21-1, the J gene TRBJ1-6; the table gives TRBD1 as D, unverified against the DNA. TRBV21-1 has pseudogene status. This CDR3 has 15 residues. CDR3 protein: CASSRPQGMDSPLHF. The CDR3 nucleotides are TGTGCCAGCAGCCGCCCACAGGGGATGGATTCACCCCTCCACTTT.

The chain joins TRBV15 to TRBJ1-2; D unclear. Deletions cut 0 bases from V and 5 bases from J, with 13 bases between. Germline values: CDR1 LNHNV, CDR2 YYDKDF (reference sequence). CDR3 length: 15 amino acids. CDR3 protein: CATSRDRSGAYGYTF. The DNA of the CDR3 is TGTGCCACCAGCAGAGATCGGAGCGGCGCTTATGGCTACACCTTC.

CDR3 loop: CASWAGRSYNEQFF. CDR3 in DNA: TGTGCCAGCTGGGCGGGGCGATCCTACAATGAGCAGTTCTTC. The rearrangement links TRBV28 to TRBJ2-1; the D gene is possibly TRBD2 (6 bases). The V gene lost 8 bases and the J gene lost 1 base, with 12 bases spanning the gap. The length of the CDR3 is 14 residues. Germline V gene sequence: CDR1 MDHEN, CDR2 SYDVKM.

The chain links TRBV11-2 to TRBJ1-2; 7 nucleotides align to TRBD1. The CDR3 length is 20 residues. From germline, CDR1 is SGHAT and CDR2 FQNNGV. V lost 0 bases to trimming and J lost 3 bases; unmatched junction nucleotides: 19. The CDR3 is CASSLDEGAPLWDEDYGYTF. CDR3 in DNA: TGTGCCAGCAGCTTAGATGAGGGGGCCCCCCTGTGGGATGAAGACTATGGCTACACCTTC.

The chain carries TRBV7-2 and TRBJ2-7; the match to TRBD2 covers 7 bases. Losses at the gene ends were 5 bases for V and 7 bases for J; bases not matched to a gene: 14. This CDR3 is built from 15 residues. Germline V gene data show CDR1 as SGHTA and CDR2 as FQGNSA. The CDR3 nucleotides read TGTGCCAGCAGCCCTGGAGGGAGGGGTACGAGTGAGCAGTACTTC. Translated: CASSPGGRGTSEQYF.

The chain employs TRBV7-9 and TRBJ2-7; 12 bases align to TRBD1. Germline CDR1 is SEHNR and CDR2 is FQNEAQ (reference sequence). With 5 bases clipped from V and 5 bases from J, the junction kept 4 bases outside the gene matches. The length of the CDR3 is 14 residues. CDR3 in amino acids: CASSPGQGANEQYF. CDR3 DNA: TGTGCCAGCAGCCCGGGACAGGGGGCCAACGAGCAGTACTTC.

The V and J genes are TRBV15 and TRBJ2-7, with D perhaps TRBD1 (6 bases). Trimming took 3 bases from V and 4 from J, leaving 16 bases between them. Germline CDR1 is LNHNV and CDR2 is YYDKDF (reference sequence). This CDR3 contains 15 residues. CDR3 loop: CATSRPQGLIYEQYF. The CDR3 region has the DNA TGTGCCACCAGCAGGCCCCAGGGGCTAATTTACGAGCAGTACTTC.

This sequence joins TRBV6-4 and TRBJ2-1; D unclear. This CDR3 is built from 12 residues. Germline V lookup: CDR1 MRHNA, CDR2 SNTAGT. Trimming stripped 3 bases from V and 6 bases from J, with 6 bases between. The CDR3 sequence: CASSDYGNEQFF. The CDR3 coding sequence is TGTGCCAGCAGTGATTACGGCAATGAGCAGTTCTTC.

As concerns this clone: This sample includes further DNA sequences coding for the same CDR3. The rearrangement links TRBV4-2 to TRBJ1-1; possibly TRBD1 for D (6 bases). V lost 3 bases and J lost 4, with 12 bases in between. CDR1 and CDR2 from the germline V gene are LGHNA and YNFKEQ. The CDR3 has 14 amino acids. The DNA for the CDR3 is TGTGCCAGCAGCCATAGCCAGGGGCTCACTGAAGCTTTCTTT. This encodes CASSHSQGLTEAFF.

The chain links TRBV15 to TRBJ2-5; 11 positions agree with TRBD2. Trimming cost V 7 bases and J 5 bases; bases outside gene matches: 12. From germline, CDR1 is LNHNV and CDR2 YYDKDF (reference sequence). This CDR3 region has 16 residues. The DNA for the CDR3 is TGTGCCACCACCAAAGGGGTAGCGGGGGGGGTGGAGACCCAGTACTTC. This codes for CATTKGVAGGVETQYF.